This T cell receptor beta chain was captured by sequencing in a study of T-cell memory formation after mild COVID-19. For the study at large: TCR clusters mostly belonged to single donors. Study-wide points: Whereas later expanders leaned CD4+, clones contracting day 15 to 85 showed a balanced CD4/CD8 makeup.

The 5'RACE method, run with constant-segment primers, produced TCR alpha and TCR beta cDNA libraries (carrying sample barcodes and UMIs). TCRdb used MiXCR to reprocess the 5' RACE reads, holding one entry per CDR3 protein. The sample holds under 550,000 distinct CDR3 sequences, over 15% seen once. This clonotype was counted between two and nine times. Its antigen is as yet unknown. The CDR3 loop spans 15 amino acids. V shed 4 bases and J shed 3 bases, with 13 bases lying between them. V and J are TRBV12-3 or TRBV12-4 and TRBJ1-5; D gene ambiguous. The specimen was PBMCs or a T cell subset sorted from them (not recorded which). The TCR originated in a man in his late teens or twenties who had mild COVID-19 (a few samples of this study predate the infection). Cell type and time point are not known. CDR3 protein: CASSYRGSLNQPQHF. In nucleotides, the CDR3 is TGTGCCAGCAGTTATAGAGGCAGCCTCAATCAGCCCCAGCATTTT.